This T cell receptor (beta chain) derives from a study of cytomegalovirus exposure and HLA in healthy donors. Study findings and constraints: A later analysis, which compared TCR beta chains of equal frequency, found the HLA-associated ones more clonally expanded. The study listed approximately 160 cytomegalovirus-associated TCR beta chains.

This clone occurred a few times. The antigen remains undetermined. The CDR3 extends over 14 amino acids. After removal of 6 bases from V and 1 base from J, the junction contained 5 bases not matched to a gene. Germline assignment: CDR1 MNHEY and CDR2 SVGAGI. Researchers ran the PCR with 60 Vbeta and 13 Jbeta primers. The method was immunoSEQ multiplex PCR; TCRdb's version includes in-frame clones alone and lacks a portion of them. This table holds about 110,000 clones, roughly three quarters found once. The J gene is TRBJ2-7, the V gene TRBV6-5, with 8 bases matching TRBD1. The source is a woman aged 45-65 years in good health and CMV-seropositive. The sample comprised PBMCs. The CDR3 DNA sequence: TGTGCCAGCAGCCTACGGGACAGGTCCTACGAGCAGTACTTC. It codes for CASSLRDRSYEQYF.